This TCR beta chain derives from a study of early T cells in non-severe SARS-CoV-2 infection. At the level of the study: The chains were unpaired, and the sequenced material was bulk RNA from unsorted whole blood.

Molecules of cDNA were individually given unique molecular identifiers that were attached to them. TCRdb fed the 5' RACE reads into MiXCR, producing one record per CDR3 protein. Of approximately 83,000 distinct CDR3 sequences in the sample, 11% to 15% were seen once. This clonotype was observed a few times. CDR1 is SNHLY and CDR2 is FYNNEI in the germline V gene. CDR3 length: 16 amino acids. Trimming removed 7 bases from V and 4 bases from J; junction bases left unmatched: 8. Material for sequencing was whole blood. This receptor was taken from an adult who was a healthcare worker with PCR-confirmed SARS-CoV-2 infection or an uninfected control (not recorded which). The chain employs TRBV2 and TRBJ2-2; TRBD2 agrees at 11 bases. CDR3 in amino acids: CASTSGTSGLTGELFF. DNA of the CDR3: TGTGCCAGCACTTCCGGGACTAGCGGACTCACCGGGGAGCTGTTTTTT.